The source of this TCR beta chain is a study of identical twins. TCRdb re-analysed the 5' RACE reads in MiXCR, keeping a single row per CDR3 protein. The top ten clones hold approximately 11% of a sample with 240,000 or so distinct CDR3 sequences, roughly a tenth of them seen once. This clonotype was seen ten or more times. Germline lookup yields CDR1 SGHRS and CDR2 YFSETQ. The junction had 6 bases not matched to a gene; V was cut back by 4 bases and J by 4 bases. The CDR3 sequence is 14 residues long. The V gene is TRBV5-1, the J gene TRBJ2-7, with TRBD1 matching 9 bases. Sequences were obtained from memory T cells sorted from blood. The TCR sequence derives from a man aged 50-59 years in good health. The DNA of the CDR3 is TGCGCCAGCAGCCGGCGACAGGGGGAATACGAGCAGTACTTC. Residues: CASSRRQGEYEQYF.